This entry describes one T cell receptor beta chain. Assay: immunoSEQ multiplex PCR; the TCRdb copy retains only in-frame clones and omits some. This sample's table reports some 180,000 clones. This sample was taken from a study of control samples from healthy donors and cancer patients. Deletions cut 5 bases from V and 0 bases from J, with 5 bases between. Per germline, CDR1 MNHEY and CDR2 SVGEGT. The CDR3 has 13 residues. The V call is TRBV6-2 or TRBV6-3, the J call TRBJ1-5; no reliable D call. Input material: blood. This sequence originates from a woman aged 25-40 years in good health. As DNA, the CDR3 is TGTGCCAGCAGTGTAAGTAGCAATCAGCCCCAGCATTTT. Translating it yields CASSVSSNQPQHF.